The T cell receptor beta chain under discussion was sequenced for a study of T cell responses to AZD1222 COVID-19 vaccine. About the study: Pooled samples include second doses given at about 4 or 12 weeks. Regarding the study as a whole: Spike-specific TCR breadth and depth both grew after two AZD1222 doses. Only a handful of AZD1222 recipients, roughly six in all, had baseline seropositivity.

About this clone: As yet, its antigen is unknown.

TCRdb's table, derived via immunoSEQ multiplex PCR, lists solely in-frame clones and lacks some. The sample has over 130,000 clones; roughly 92% are singletons. The trim removed 3 bases at V and 6 bases at J, leaving 8 bases unmatched. The germline V gene has CDR1 SGDLS and CDR2 YYNGEE. The CDR3 has 16 amino acids. The chain uses TRBV9 and TRBJ2-3, with TRBD1 matching over 12 bases. This sequence originates from an adult in good health. The specimen comprised peripheral blood, sampled on day 0 of AZD1222 vaccination. For the CDR3, the DNA is TGTGCCAGCAGCGCTAGGTTGGGACAGGGGGCTGATACGCAGTATTTT. Its protein product is CASSARLGQGADTQYF.